These T cell receptor beta chains were read from a single sample in a study of CD8+CD57+ T cells in acquired aplastic anemia. A single record per CDR3 protein comes from TCRdb applying MiXCR to the reads. This table has roughly 200,000 distinct CDR3 sequences, 60% to 65% appearing once. Source material: sorted CD4+, CD8+, or CD8+CD57+ T cells (not recorded which) from PBMCs. These TCRs come from a human donor in good health. Both conserved end residues are part of each CDR3. A D gene is named only where the DNA matches it firmly. The size of a clone is reported for some rows only, either as once, few or many, or as a class for expanded clones.

D gene,clone size,J gene,V gene,CDR3 DNA,CDR3 protein
-,few,TRBJ2-7,TRBV20-1,TGCAGTGCTAGAGGCGCCAGGGAGTACGAGCAGTACTTC,CSARGAREYEQYF
-,few,TRBJ1-2,TRBV7-2,TGTGCCAGCAGCCAGGACACTGGCTACACCTTC,CASSQDTGYTF
TRBD1,-,TRBJ2-1,TRBV11-2,TGTGCCAGCAGCTTAGCTATGGGAAGGACAGGGGAGCAGTTCTTC,CASSLAMGRTGEQFF
-,-,TRBJ2-3,TRBV2,TGTGCCCTATCGCCAGGGTCGACGGATACGCAGTATTTT,CALSPGSTDTQYF
-,-,TRBJ1-2,TRBV5-1,TGCGCCAGCAGCTTGACCCGAGGGAACAGCTATGGCTACACCTTC,CASSLTRGNSYGYTF
-,once,TRBJ2-1,TRBV4-2,TGTGCCAGCAGTGATCGGGCAGGGTCCTACAATGAGCAGTTCTTC,CASSDRAGSYNEQFF
-,-,TRBJ1-2,TRBV2,TGTGTCAGCGGAGCTGGGGGGAATGGCTACACCTTC,CVSGAGGNGYTF
TRBD1,-,TRBJ2-7,TRBV20-1,TGCAGTGCTAGGGAGGACAGGATCTCCTACGAGCAGTACTTC,CSAREDRISYEQYF
TRBD1,-,TRBJ2-1,TRBV19,TGTGCCAGTAGTTCGGACAGGGTGTACAATGAGCAGTTCTTC,CASSSDRVYNEQFF
-,-,TRBJ2-7,TRBV20-1,TGCAGTGCTAGAGAGCGAGGGGGTCGGTACGAGCAGTACTTC,CSARERGGRYEQYF
TRBD1,few,TRBJ1-6,TRBV11-1,TGTGCCAGCAGCTTAAGGACAGGGTACGATTCACCCCTCCACTTT,CASSLRTGYDSPLHF
-,many,TRBJ1-1,TRBV19,TGTGCCAGTAGTACTGGGGGGATAACTGAAGCTTTCTTT,CASSTGGITEAFF
-,many,TRBJ2-7,TRBV24-1,TGTGCCACCAGTGCCCGGGAGCGAACCTACGAGCAGTACTTC,CATSARERTYEQYF
TRBD1,few,TRBJ1-1,TRBV7-9,TGTGCCAGCAGCTTGGGACAGGGACAGAACACTGAAGCTTTCTTT,CASSLGQGQNTEAFF
-,many,TRBJ1-2,TRBV20-1,TGCAGTGCTAAAGCGGAGAAAAACTATGGCTACACCTTC,CSAKAEKNYGYTF
-,-,TRBJ1-2,TRBV25-1,TGTGCCACCGTCAGAACAGGATCGGAGGGCTACACCTTC,CATVRTGSEGYTF
-,-,TRBJ1-6,TRBV20-1,TGCAGTGCTAGAGTGTACGGCAGTTCCTATAATTCACCCCTCCACTTT,CSARVYGSSYNSPLHF
TRBD1,-,TRBJ1-6,TRBV3-1,TGTGCCAGCAGCACCAGACAGGGAGGGCATTCACCCCTCCACTTT,CASSTRQGGHSPLHF
-,once,TRBJ1-6,TRBV9,TGTGCCAGCAGCGTAGGGTCCAGCCTCAATTCACCCCTCCACTTT,CASSVGSSLNSPLHF
-,many,TRBJ1-5,TRBV4-1,TGCGCCAGCAGCCTGGGGGGGCGGAACAATCAGCCCCAGCATTTT,CASSLGGRNNQPQHF
TRBD1,few,TRBJ1-1,TRBV7-6,TGTGCCAGCAGCTTAGCGATGGTCACAGGGGAAGAGCACACTGAAGCTTTCTTT,CASSLAMVTGEEHTEAFF
-,many,TRBJ2-3,TRBV19,TGTGCCAGTAGTACACAGGACACAGATACGCAGTATTTT,CASSTQDTDTQYF
-,-,TRBJ1-1,TRBV9,TGTGCCAGCAGCGTAGACGGGCACACTGAAGCTTTCTTT,CASSVDGHTEAFF
-,-,TRBJ2-2,TRBV7-6,TGTGCCAGCAGCTTACTCCGGGAGGAGCTGTTTTTT,CASSLLREELFF
-,-,TRBJ1-6,TRBV7-8,TGTGCCAGCAGCTTCAGCGGGGGTGGCAGCCGGAATTCACCCCTCCACTTT,CASSFSGGGSRNSPLHF
-,-,TRBJ2-5,TRBV20-1,TGCAGTGCCAGCAGTTACCCGGGGGACCAAGAGACCCAGTACTTC,CSASSYPGDQETQYF
TRBD1,-,TRBJ2-7,TRBV19,TGTGCCAGTAGTATAACAGGACAGGGAGCCCAGCAGTACTTC,CASSITGQGAQQYF
TRBD1,-,TRBJ2-7,TRBV3-1,TGTGCCAGCAGCGATTGGGGACAGGGTTACGAGCAGTACTTC,CASSDWGQGYEQYF
-,many,TRBJ1-2,TRBV5-8,TGTGCCAGCAGCGTAGAATTAGCTAACTATGGCTACACCTTC,CASSVELANYGYTF